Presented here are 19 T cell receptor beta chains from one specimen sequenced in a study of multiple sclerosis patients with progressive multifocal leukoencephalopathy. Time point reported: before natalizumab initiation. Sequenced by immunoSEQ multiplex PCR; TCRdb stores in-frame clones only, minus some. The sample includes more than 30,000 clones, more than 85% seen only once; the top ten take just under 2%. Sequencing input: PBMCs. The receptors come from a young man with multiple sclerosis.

CDR3 protein: CSVRRATDTQYF. The CDR3 region has the DNA TGCAGCGTTCGGAGGGCCACAGATACGCAGTATTTT. This chain joins TRBV29-1 and TRBJ2-3, with D possibly TRBD2 on 6 matching bases. The germline V gene has CDR1 SQVTM and CDR2 ANQGSEA. This CDR3 contains 12 residues. Trimming left V 5 bases short and J 2 bases short, with 8 bases between.

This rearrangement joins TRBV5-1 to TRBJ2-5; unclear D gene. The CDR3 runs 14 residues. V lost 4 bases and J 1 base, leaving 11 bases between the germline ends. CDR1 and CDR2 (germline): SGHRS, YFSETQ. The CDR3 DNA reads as TGCGCCAGCAGCCAAATAGGGCTCCAAGAGACCCAGTACTTC. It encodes CASSQIGLQETQYF.

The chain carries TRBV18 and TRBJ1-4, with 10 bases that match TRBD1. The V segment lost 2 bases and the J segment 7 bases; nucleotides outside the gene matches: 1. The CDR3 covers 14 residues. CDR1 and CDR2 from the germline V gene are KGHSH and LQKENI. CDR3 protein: CASSPDRGLEKLFF. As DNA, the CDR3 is TGTGCCAGCTCACCAGACAGGGGGCTTGAAAAACTGTTTTTT.

CDR3 nucleotides: TGTGCCAGCAGCGTAACGACAGGGGGCGACACCGGGGAGCTGTTTTTT. Residues: CASSVTTGGDTGELFF. The rearrangement joins TRBV9 to TRBJ2-2, with 10 positions matching TRBD1. The CDR3 runs 16 residues. Per germline, CDR1 SGDLS and CDR2 YYNGEE. Trimming took 1 base from V and 3 from J; bases not matched to a gene: 3.

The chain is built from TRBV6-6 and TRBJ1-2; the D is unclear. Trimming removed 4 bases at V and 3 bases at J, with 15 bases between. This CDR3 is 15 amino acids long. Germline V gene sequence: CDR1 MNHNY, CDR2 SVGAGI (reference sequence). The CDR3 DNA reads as TGTGCCAGCAGTTCCCCCAGGACTCAAGACTATGGCTACACCTTC. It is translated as CASSSPRTQDYGYTF.

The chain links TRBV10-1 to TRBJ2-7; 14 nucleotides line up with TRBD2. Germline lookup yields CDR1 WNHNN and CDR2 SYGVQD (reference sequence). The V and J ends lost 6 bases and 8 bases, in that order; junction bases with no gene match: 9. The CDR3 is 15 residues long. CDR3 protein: CASRPGTSGGYKQYF. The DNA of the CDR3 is TGCGCCAGCAGGCCGGGGACTAGCGGGGGTTACAAGCAGTACTTC.

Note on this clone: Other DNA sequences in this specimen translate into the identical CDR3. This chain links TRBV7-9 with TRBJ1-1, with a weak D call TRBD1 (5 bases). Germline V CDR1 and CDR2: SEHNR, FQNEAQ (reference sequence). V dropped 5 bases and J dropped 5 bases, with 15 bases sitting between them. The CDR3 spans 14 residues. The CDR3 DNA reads TGTGCCAGCAGCCCCGGCGGGGGGAGGACTGAAGCTTTCTTT. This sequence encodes CASSPGGGRTEAFF.

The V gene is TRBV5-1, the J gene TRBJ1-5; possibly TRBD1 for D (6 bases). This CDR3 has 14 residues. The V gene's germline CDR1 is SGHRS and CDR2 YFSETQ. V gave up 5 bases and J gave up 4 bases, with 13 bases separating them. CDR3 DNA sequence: TGCGCCAGCAGGAGGGGGGGCGGAAATCAGCCCCAGCATTTT. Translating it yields CASRRGGGNQPQHF.

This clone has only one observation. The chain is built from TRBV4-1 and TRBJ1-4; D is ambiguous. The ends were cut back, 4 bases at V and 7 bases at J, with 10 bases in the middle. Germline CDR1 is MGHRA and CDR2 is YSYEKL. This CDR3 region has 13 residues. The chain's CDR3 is CASSLLRSEKLFF. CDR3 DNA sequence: TGCGCCAGCAGCCTCCTTAGGAGTGAAAAACTGTTTTTT.

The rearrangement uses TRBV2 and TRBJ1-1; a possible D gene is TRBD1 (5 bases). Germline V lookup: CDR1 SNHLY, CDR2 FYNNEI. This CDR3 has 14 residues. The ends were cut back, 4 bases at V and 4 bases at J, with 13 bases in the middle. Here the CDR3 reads CASSVSGEGTEAFF. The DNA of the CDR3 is TGTGCCAGCAGTGTGTCGGGGGAGGGCACTGAAGCTTTCTTT.

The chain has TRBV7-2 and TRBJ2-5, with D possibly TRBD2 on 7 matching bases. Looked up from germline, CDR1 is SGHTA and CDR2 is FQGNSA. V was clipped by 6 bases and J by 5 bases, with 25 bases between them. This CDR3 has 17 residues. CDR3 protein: CASRGPTSVRRGETQYF. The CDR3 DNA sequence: TGTGCCAGCAGGGGGCCCACTAGCGTCAGAAGGGGGGAGACCCAGTACTTC.

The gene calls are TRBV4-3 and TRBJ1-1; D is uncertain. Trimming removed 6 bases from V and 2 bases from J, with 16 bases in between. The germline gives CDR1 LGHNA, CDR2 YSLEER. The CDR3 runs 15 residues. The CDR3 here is CASSEWSYLNTEAFF. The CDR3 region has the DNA TGCGCCAGCAGTGAATGGAGTTACCTAAACACTGAAGCTTTCTTT.

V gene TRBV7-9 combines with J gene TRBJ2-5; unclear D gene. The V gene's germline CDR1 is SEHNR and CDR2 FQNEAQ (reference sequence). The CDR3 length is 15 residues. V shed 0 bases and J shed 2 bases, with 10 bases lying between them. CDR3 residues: CASSLAELRQETQYF. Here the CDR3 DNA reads TGTGCCAGCAGCTTAGCGGAACTACGTCAAGAGACCCAGTACTTC.

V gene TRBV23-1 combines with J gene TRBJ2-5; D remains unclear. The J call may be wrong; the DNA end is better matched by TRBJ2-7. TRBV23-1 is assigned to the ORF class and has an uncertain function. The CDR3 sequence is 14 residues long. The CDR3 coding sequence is TGCGCCAGCAGTCAATCTAAAGGGTCCTACGAGCAGTACTTC. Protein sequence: CASSQSKGSYEQYF.

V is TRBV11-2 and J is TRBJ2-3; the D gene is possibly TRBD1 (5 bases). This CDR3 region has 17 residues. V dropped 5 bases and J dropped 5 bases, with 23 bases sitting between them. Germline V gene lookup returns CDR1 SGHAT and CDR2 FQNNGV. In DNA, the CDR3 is TGTGCCAGCAGCCCTAGTAGGGGTGACTTCATGGAAGATACGCAGTATTTT. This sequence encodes CASSPSRGDFMEDTQYF.

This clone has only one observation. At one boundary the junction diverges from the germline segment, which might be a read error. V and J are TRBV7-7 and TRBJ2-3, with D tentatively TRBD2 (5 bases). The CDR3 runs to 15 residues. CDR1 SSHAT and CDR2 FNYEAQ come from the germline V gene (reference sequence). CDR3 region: CASSLGRSGGDTQYF. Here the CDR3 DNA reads TGTGCTAGCAGCTTAGGGCGGAGTGGCGGGGATACGCAGTATTTT.

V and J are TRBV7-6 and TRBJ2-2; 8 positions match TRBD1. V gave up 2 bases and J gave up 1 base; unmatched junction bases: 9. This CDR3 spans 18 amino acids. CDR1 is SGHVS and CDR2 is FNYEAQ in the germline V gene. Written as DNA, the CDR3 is TGTGCCAGCAGCTTAAGAGTGGTCGGGACAGGGAACACCGGGGAGCTGTTTTTT. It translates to CASSLRVVGTGNTGELFF.

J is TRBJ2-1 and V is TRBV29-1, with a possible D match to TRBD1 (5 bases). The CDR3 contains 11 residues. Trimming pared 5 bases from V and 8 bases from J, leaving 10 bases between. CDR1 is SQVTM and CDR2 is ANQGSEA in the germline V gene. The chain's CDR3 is CSVFWGYEQFF. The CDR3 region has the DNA TGCAGCGTTTTCTGGGGCTATGAGCAGTTCTTC.

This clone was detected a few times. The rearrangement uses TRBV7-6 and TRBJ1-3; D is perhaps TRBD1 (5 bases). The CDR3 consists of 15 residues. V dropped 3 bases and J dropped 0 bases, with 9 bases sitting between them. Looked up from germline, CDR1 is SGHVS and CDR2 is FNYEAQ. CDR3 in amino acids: CASSFLTDSGNTIYF. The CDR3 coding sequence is TGTGCCAGCAGCTTCTTGACAGACTCTGGAAACACCATATATTTT.